This T cell receptor beta chain was recorded in a study of CD4+ T cells in melanoma. From germline, CDR1 is SGHAT and CDR2 FQDESV (reference sequence). V dropped 7 bases and J dropped 1 base, with 13 bases sitting between them. The CDR3 runs to 14 residues. The method was immunoSEQ multiplex PCR; TCRdb's version includes in-frame clones alone and lacks a portion of them. This sample has about 54,000 clones, with roughly three quarters found just once. The chain uses TRBV11-1 and TRBJ2-5; weak D call: TRBD2 (5 bases). Sequencing was carried out using tumor tissue. The source of this sequence is a human donor with melanoma. CDR3 DNA sequence: TGTGCCAGCATGGGGTCGGGATTCCAAGAGACCCAGTACTTC. Its protein product is CASMGSGFQETQYF.